One and the same sample provided the 16 T cell receptor beta chains below, sequenced in a study of blood T cell repertoires in COVID-19. Assay used: immunoSEQ multiplex PCR; TCRdb lists only in-frame clones, some missing. This sample carries about 350,000 clones, about 90% of them seen once, and the ten largest clones take just over 1%. Sequenced input: PBMCs or T cells enriched from blood (not recorded which). The receptor source for this set is a woman aged 30 to 39 who had been exposed to COVID-19.

The chain carries TRBV30 and TRBJ1-2; no reliable D call. Germline CDR1 reads GTSNPN; CDR2 reads SVGIG (reference sequence). V lost 6 bases to trimming and J lost 6 bases, with 5 bases between them. There are 9 residues in the CDR3. The CDR3 spells CACSDGYTF. The CDR3 DNA sequence: TGTGCCTGCTCGGATGGCTACACCTTC.

This chain's CDR3 is CASFPGLAHEQFF. CDR3 DNA: TGTGCCAGTTTTCCGGGACTAGCACATGAGCAGTTCTTC. This chain joins TRBV6-5 and TRBJ2-1; TRBD2 matches 9 bases. CDR1 and CDR2 (germline): MNHEY, SVGAGI. CDR3 length: 13 residues. With V trimmed by 9 bases and J by 8 bases, 8 bases remained unmatched.

This chain joins TRBV5-1 and TRBJ1-1, with D uncertain. Trimming left V 4 bases short and J 2 bases short, with 9 bases between. Germline CDR1 and CDR2: SGHRS and YFSETQ. CDR3 length: 13 amino acids. This chain's CDR3 is CASSMTFNTEAFF. The CDR3 bases are TGCGCCAGCAGCATGACATTTAACACTGAAGCTTTCTTT.

The V call is TRBV6-5, the J call TRBJ2-7, with D maybe TRBD2 (6 bases). Trimming pared 8 bases from V and 0 bases from J, leaving 11 bases between. This CDR3 has 13 amino acids. CDR1 MNHEY and CDR2 SVGAGI come from the germline V gene. The CDR3: CASPGSGSYEQYF. The CDR3 bases are TGTGCCAGCCCCGGGAGTGGCTCCTACGAGCAGTACTTC.

J is TRBJ1-5 and V is TRBV6-5; no firm D call. The CDR3 is 14 amino acids. Trimming took off 4 bases at V and 2 bases at J, with 9 bases between the two ends. Germline CDR1 is MNHEY and CDR2 is SVGAGI. This chain's CDR3 is CASSLIEGNQPQHF. The DNA for the CDR3 is TGTGCCAGCAGTTTAATAGAGGGCAATCAGCCCCAGCATTTT.

The rearrangement links TRBV29-1 to TRBJ2-1, with 9 bases lining up with TRBD2. From germline, CDR1 is SQVTM and CDR2 ANQGSEA. The CDR3 length is 11 residues. V lost 6 bases and J lost 9; bases outside the gene matches: 3. The CDR3 coding sequence is TGCAGCGTCGGGACTAGCCGTGAGCAGTTCTTC. Encoded protein: CSVGTSREQFF.

This chain links TRBV3-1 (or the pseudogene TRBV3-2) with TRBJ2-3; TRBD2 agrees at 8 bases. The germline gives CDR1 LGHDT, CDR2 YNNKEL (reference sequence). V shed 3 bases, J shed 7 bases, and the junction held 3 bases outside the gene matches. This CDR3 is built from 13 residues. The CDR3 reads CASSQGLDYTQYF. CDR3 nucleotides: TGTGCCAGCAGCCAGGGACTAGACTATACGCAGTATTTT.

This chain links TRBV6-5 with TRBJ2-7, with D maybe TRBD2 (5 bases). CDR1 and CDR2 (germline): MNHEY, SVGAGI. The CDR3 has 13 amino acids. The V end was cut by 9 bases, the J end by 0 bases, with 12 bases between. DNA of the CDR3: TGTGCCAGTAAGCGGATACCCTCCTACGAGCAGTACTTC. Translating gives CASKRIPSYEQYF.

The CDR3 loop is CASSLWGASGNTIYF. Written as DNA, the CDR3 is TGTGCCAGCAGCTTATGGGGAGCCTCTGGAAACACCATATATTTT. The chain recombines TRBV7-2 with TRBJ1-3; D ambiguous. The germline V gene has CDR1 SGHTA and CDR2 FQGNSA. This CDR3 spans 15 amino acids. The ends were cut back, 2 bases at V and 0 bases at J, with 8 bases in the middle.

V usage is TRBV27 and J usage is TRBJ2-1; 7 nucleotides align to TRBD2. V trimming: 7 bases; J trimming: 2 bases; junction bases outside the gene matches: 8. CDR1 is MNHEY, CDR2 SMNVEV, per germline (reference sequence). CDR3 length: 15 residues. CDR3 sequence reads: CASTPSAGAYNEQFF. CDR3 bases: TGTGCCAGCACCCCCTCGGCGGGGGCCTACAATGAGCAGTTCTTC.

The chain is built from TRBV12-5 and TRBJ2-7; 8 bases map to TRBD1. Germline V gene lookup returns CDR1 LGHNT and CDR2 FRNRAP. V lost 0 bases and J lost 0; bases outside the gene matches: 1. This CDR3 has 15 amino acids. The CDR3 loop reads CASGLVTGASYEQYF. Written as DNA, the CDR3 is TGTGCTAGTGGTTTGGTGACAGGGGCCTCCTACGAGCAGTACTTC.

CDR3 in DNA: TGCAGCGCCTCTCCAGGGTACAATCAGCCCCAGCATTTT. This sequence encodes CSASPGYNQPQHF. This chain links TRBV29-1 with TRBJ1-5; D possibly corresponds to TRBD1 (5 bases). This CDR3 region has 13 residues. From germline, CDR1 is SQVTM and CDR2 ANQGSEA. The ends were cut back, 7 bases at V and 3 bases at J, with 13 bases in the middle.

This rearrangement joins TRBV28 to TRBJ2-3; TRBD2 aligns across 9 bases. There are 16 residues in the CDR3. Trimming took 2 bases from V and 2 from J; bases not matched to a gene: 5. The germline gives CDR1 MDHEN, CDR2 SYDVKM. In nucleotides, the CDR3 is TGTGCCAGCAGTTTAACGACTAGCGGATCCACAGATACGCAGTATTTT. It specifies CASSLTTSGSTDTQYF.

In this sample, this clone turned up a few times. V is TRBV7-2 and J is TRBJ1-6; TRBD1 matches 7 bases. Germline assignment: CDR1 SGHTA and CDR2 FQGNSA. CDR3 length: 15 residues. V gave up 2 bases and J gave up 7 bases; unmatched junction bases: 5. The CDR3 coding sequence is TGTGCCAGCAGCTTACCGGGACAGAGGAATTCACCCCTCCACTTT. Translating gives CASSLPGQRNSPLHF.

The chain joins TRBV10-1 to TRBJ2-7, with TRBD1 as a possible D gene (6 bases). The ends were cut back, 3 bases at V and 6 bases at J, with 15 bases in the middle. The germline CDR1 and CDR2 sequences are WNHNN and SYGVQD (reference sequence). This CDR3 contains 14 residues. The CDR3 protein is CASSEQGSRGEQYF. In DNA, the CDR3 is TGCGCCAGCAGTGAACAGGGATCTCGGGGCGAGCAGTACTTC.

This chain's CDR3 is CASSLFEGRGTGELFF. For the CDR3, the DNA is TGCGCCAGCAGCTTGTTCGAGGGTCGGGGCACCGGGGAGCTGTTTTTT. The chain recombines TRBV5-1 with TRBJ2-2, with D tentatively TRBD2 (5 bases). This CDR3 comprises 16 residues. Germline CDR1 and CDR2: SGHRS and YFSETQ. V lost 1 base and J 4 bases, leaving 14 bases between the germline ends.